Listed below are T cell receptor beta chains from one sample, sequenced in a study of cytomegalovirus exposure and HLA in healthy donors. Generated by immunoSEQ multiplex PCR, the TCRdb table keeps only in-frame clones and is missing some. The repertoire has 110,000 to 150,000 clones, 75% to 85% of them found once; the top ten carry around 4.4%. Sequencing was done on a sample of PBMCs. The receptors here all came from a man between 35 and 55 years old in good health and CMV-seronegative. Each CDR3 is given with its conserved first and last residue. D genes are given only for firm matches. The size entry is marked missing in some rows and otherwise reads once, few, many or a size class.

j_call | clone_size | d_call | v_call | cdr3_aa | cdr3_nt
TRBJ1-3 | - | TRBD1 | TRBV6-1 | CASSEGTGDGNTIYF | TGTGCCAGCAGTGAAGGGACAGGGGATGGAAACACCATATATTTT
TRBJ2-5 | - | TRBD1 | TRBV5-1 | CASSLGTGIETQYF | TGCGCCAGCAGCTTGGGGACAGGGATAGAGACCCAGTACTTC
TRBJ2-7 | - | - | TRBV6-5 | CASSYSSRGTNEQYF | TGTGCCAGCAGTTATTCGTCCAGGGGAACGAACGAGCAGTACTTC
TRBJ2-4 | - | - | TRBV10-2 | CASSGDRSDIQYF | TGCGCCAGCAGTGGAGACAGGTCTGACATTCAGTACTTC
TRBJ2-6 | - | - | TRBV6-5 | CASSYKGSGANVLTF | TGTGCCAGCAGTTATAAGGGGTCTGGGGCCAACGTCCTGACTTTC
TRBJ2-7 | - | TRBD1 | TRBV29-1 | CSVERTGSSYEQYF | TGCAGCGTTGAACGGACAGGGAGCTCCTACGAGCAGTACTTC
TRBJ1-2 | - | - | TRBV19 | CASSIAVGGPSGYTF | TGTGCCAGTAGTATAGCGGTTGGAGGGCCCAGTGGCTACACCTTC
TRBJ2-2 | - | TRBD1 | TRBV6-1 | CASSEAGQGGGELFF | TGTGCCAGCAGCGAGGCGGGACAGGGCGGGGGGGAGCTGTTTTTT
TRBJ1-1 | - | - | TRBV5-4 | CASSPSEAGIEAFF | TGTGCCAGCAGCCCCTCTGAGGCGGGGATTGAAGCTTTCTTT
TRBJ1-2 | - | TRBD1 | TRBV5-6 | CASSLQGAPLGYTF | TGTGCCAGCAGCTTGCAGGGGGCGCCGCTTGGCTACACCTTC
TRBJ2-3 | - | - | TRBV2 | CASKEVSTDTQYF | TGTGCCAGCAAGGAGGTTTCCACAGATACGCAGTATTTT
TRBJ2-3 | - | TRBD2 | TRBV9 | CASSAYSGGGTDTQYF | TGTGCCAGCAGCGCCTATAGCGGGGGGGGCACAGATACGCAGTATTTT
TRBJ2-5 | - | - | TRBV5-4 | CASSRGTETQYF | TGTGCCAGCAGCCGGGGTACGGAGACCCAGTACTTC
TRBJ1-5 | few | TRBD1 | TRBV10-3 | CAISSGQGAIQPQHF | TGTGCCATCAGTTCCGGACAGGGGGCGATTCAGCCCCAGCATTTT
TRBJ2-7 | - | TRBD2 | TRBV9 | CASSGTSGAPTYEQYF | TGTGCCAGCAGCGGGACTAGCGGGGCGCCTACCTACGAGCAGTACTTC
TRBJ1-5 | - | TRBD1 | TRBV10-3 | CAISGAGGGQPQHF | TGTGCCATCAGTGGAGCAGGGGGCGGTCAGCCCCAGCATTTT
TRBJ2-6 | - | - | TRBV5-8 | CASSRTAGANVLTF | TGTGCCAGCAGCCGGACAGCGGGGGCCAACGTCCTGACTTTC
TRBJ1-5 | - | TRBD1 | TRBV19 | CASSTGQGGERGLPQHF | TGTGCCAGTAGTACCGGACAGGGCGGGGAGAGGGGTCTGCCCCAGCATTTT
TRBJ1-3 | - | - | TRBV29-1 | CSASMSSGNTIYF | TGCAGCGCAAGCATGAGCTCTGGAAACACCATATATTTT
TRBJ2-2 | - | TRBD1 | TRBV7-6 | CASSRERTGVTGELFF | TGTGCCAGCAGCCGCGAACGGACAGGGGTTACCGGGGAGCTGTTTTTT
TRBJ1-6 | once | TRBD1 | TRBV10-1 | CASSEWDRGLPSPLHF | TGCGCCAGCAGTGAGTGGGACAGGGGGCTCCCTTCACCCCTCCACTTT
TRBJ1-1 | few | TRBD1 | TRBV5-6 | CASSLGTGTTEAFF | TGTGCCAGCAGCTTGGGGACAGGGACCACTGAAGCTTTCTTT
TRBJ2-2 | - | TRBD1 | TRBV7-2 | CASRGTANTGELFF | TGTGCCAGCAGAGGGACAGCGAACACCGGGGAGCTGTTTTTT
TRBJ2-7 | - | TRBD1 | TRBV9 | CASSVADDRGLYEQYF | TGTGCCAGCAGCGTAGCTGATGACAGGGGGCTCTACGAGCAGTACTTC
TRBJ2-2 | - | - | TRBV5-5 | CASSSPARVSTGELFF | TGTGCCAGCAGCTCGCCCGCCAGGGTGAGCACCGGGGAGCTGTTTTTT
TRBJ2-2 | few | - | TRBV28 | CASSLVQRTGTGELFF | TGTGCCAGCAGTTTAGTGCAAAGGACGGGGACCGGGGAGCTGTTTTTT
TRBJ2-1 | - | TRBD1 | TRBV6-1 | CASSRVWTGENEQFF | TGTGCCAGCAGCCGTGTCTGGACAGGGGAAAATGAGCAGTTCTTC
TRBJ2-7 | once | TRBD1 | TRBV15 | CATSRERVQGATQYF | TGTGCCACCAGCAGAGAACGGGTACAGGGGGCTACGCAGTACTTC
TRBJ2-6 | - | TRBD2 | TRBV11-2 | CASSQPPGLAAPGANVLTF | TGTGCCAGCAGCCAGCCTCCGGGACTAGCAGCACCTGGGGCCAACGTCCTGACTTTC
TRBJ2-1 | - | TRBD1 | TRBV10-3 | CAISAGQAVSYNEQFF | TGTGCCATCAGCGCCGGACAGGCGGTTTCCTACAATGAGCAGTTCTTC
TRBJ1-1 | - | TRBD1 | TRBV9 | CASGTTGVNTEAFF | TGTGCCAGCGGAACAACAGGGGTGAACACTGAAGCTTTCTTT
TRBJ2-5 | few | TRBD1 | TRBV28 | CASISGGQGQETQYF | TGTGCCAGCATTTCGGGGGGACAGGGACAAGAGACCCAGTACTTC
TRBJ1-4 | few | TRBD1 | TRBV5-1 | CASSLNGQGELFF | TGCGCCAGCAGCCTAAACGGACAGGGAGAACTGTTTTTT
TRBJ2-5 | - | - | TRBV29-1 | CSVGTTGQETQYF | TGCAGCGTTGGGACGACAGGACAAGAGACCCAGTACTTC
TRBJ1-5 | - | - | TRBV7-3 | CASSLDRNQPQHF | TGTGCCAGCAGCTTAGACAGAAATCAGCCCCAGCATTTT
TRBJ2-5 | - | - | TRBV21-1 | CAMHWTSGGRAQYF | TGTGCCATGCACTGGACTAGCGGGGGTCGGGCCCAGTACTTC
TRBJ2-3 | - | TRBD2 | TRBV7-6 | CASSFGTSGGDTQYF | TGTGCCAGCAGCTTTGGGACTAGCGGGGGGGATACGCAGTATTTT